This T cell receptor beta chain was sequenced for a study of shared clonotypes between healthy human individuals. In the study overall: Used for every donor were three CD4 naive, three CD4 memory, two CD8 naive and one CD8 memory plate.

Terminally differentiated effector memory CD45RA+ cells were excluded from the naive CD8 cells, which were CD45RO-negative and positively selected for CCR7. Adults of Caucasian background living in Nashville, Tennessee made up all donors. The DNA input per sorted-subset replicate PCR was about 190 ng, corresponding to 32,000 or so T cell genomes. Profiled with immunoSEQ multiplex PCR; TCRdb holds only in-frame clones, not every one. The table includes roughly 2.1 million clones, roughly 91% detected once. CDR3 length equals 14 residues. Trimming stripped 5 bases from V and 1 base from J, with 11 bases between. Germline CDR1 reads SEHNR; CDR2 reads FQNEAQ (reference sequence).

This clonotype originated in a man between 18 and 35 years old in good health. Some clones in this sample may be carry-over from other donors' samples. This chain uses TRBV7-9 with TRBJ1-1; weak D call: TRBD1 (6 bases). Sequencing was performed on naive CD8+ T cells from PBMCs. The CDR3 bases are TGTGCCAGCAGCGCCACAGGGAGGAACACTGAAGCTTTCTTT. Translating gives CASSATGRNTEAFF.